The rows below give T cell receptor beta chains drawn from one sample of a study of T cells in localized non-small cell lung cancer. The table came from immunoSEQ multiplex PCR; TCRdb's copy has only in-frame clones and leaves some out. This sample has about 25,000 clones; about 88% occur once, and the top ten carry 13% to 15%. The source was peripheral blood, collected before any cancer treatment. These receptors were obtained from a female donor over 55 with stage I lung adenocarcinoma. Both conserved end residues are part of each CDR3. Each record gives: CDR3 protein, CDR3 DNA, J gene, clone size, V gene, D gene. A D gene is named only where the DNA matches it firmly. The size entry is marked missing in some rows and otherwise reads once, few, many or a size class.

CDR3: CASSLEVPETQYF; DNA: TGTGCCAGCAGCTTGGAGGTCCCAGAGACCCAGTACTTC; J: TRBJ2-5; size: NA; V: TRBV5-8; D: NA
CDR3: CASSIRTLGTSGSKTQYF; DNA: TGTGCCAGTAGTATCCGAACCCTCGGGACTAGCGGGAGTAAGACCCAGTACTTC; J: TRBJ2-5; size: NA; V: TRBV19; D: TRBD2
CDR3: CASGGRQGGTEAFF; DNA: TGTGCCAGCGGGGGTCGACAGGGAGGAACTGAAGCTTTCTTT; J: TRBJ1-1; size: NA; V: TRBV2; D: TRBD1
CDR3: CAGGGSGQNQPQHF; DNA: TGTGCCGGGGGGGGGAGCGGTCAGAATCAGCCCCAGCATTTT; J: TRBJ1-5; size: NA; V: TRBV6-6; D: NA
CDR3: CASSPGLRGNQPQHF; DNA: TGTGCCAGCAGCCCGGGACTCCGGGGAAATCAGCCCCAGCATTTT; J: TRBJ1-5; size: NA; V: TRBV7-2; D: NA
CDR3: CASSLVGGGDEQYF; DNA: TGTGCCAGCAGCTTAGTGGGTGGAGGGGACGAGCAGTACTTC; J: TRBJ2-7; size: NA; V: TRBV11-2; D: NA
CDR3: CASQPPTGTYEQYF; DNA: TGTGCCAGCCAACCCCCGACAGGAACCTACGAGCAGTACTTC; J: TRBJ2-7; size: NA; V: TRBV6-5; D: NA
CDR3: CASSEIGNTGELFF; DNA: TGTGCCAGCAGTGAAATCGGGAACACCGGGGAGCTGTTTTTT; J: TRBJ2-2; size: NA; V: TRBV2; D: NA
CDR3: CASSLPGTGSSPLHF; DNA: TGTGCCAGCAGTTTACCCGGGACAGGGAGCTCACCCCTCCACTTT; J: TRBJ1-6; size: NA; V: TRBV6-9; D: TRBD1
CDR3: CASSSSPTGQLFF; DNA: TGTGCCAGCAGTTCGTCCCCCACAGGGCAGCTGTTTTTT; J: TRBJ2-2; size: NA; V: TRBV6-5; D: NA
CDR3: CASSTPGVDTEAFF; DNA: TGTGCCAGTTCCACTCCAGGGGTGGACACTGAAGCTTTCTTT; J: TRBJ1-1; size: NA; V: TRBV6-5; D: NA
CDR3: CASSPSSYGYTF; DNA: TGTGCCAGCAGCCCCAGCAGCTATGGCTACACCTTC; J: TRBJ1-2; size: NA; V: TRBV7-8; D: NA
CDR3: CASSVSGGLPSYNEQFF; DNA: TGTGCCAGCAGCGTCAGCGGGGGCCTACCTTCCTACAATGAGCAGTTCTTC; J: TRBJ2-1; size: NA; V: TRBV9; D: TRBD2
CDR3: CAWAPQRGSNQPQHF; DNA: TGTGCCTGGGCGCCCCAGAGGGGCAGCAATCAGCCCCAGCATTTT; J: TRBJ1-5; size: NA; V: TRBV30; D: NA
CDR3: CSARSPNQHQHF; DNA: TGCAGCGCCCGGTCCCCTAATCAGCACCAGCATTTT; J: TRBJ1-5; size: NA; V: TRBV29-1; D: NA
CDR3: CASSSGQGAGELFF; DNA: TGCGCCAGCAGCTCAGGACAGGGGGCCGGGGAGCTGTTTTTT; J: TRBJ2-2; size: NA; V: TRBV5-1; D: TRBD1
CDR3: CASRWEGSPSYEQYF; DNA: TGTGCCAGCAGATGGGAGGGGTCCCCATCCTACGAGCAGTACTTC; J: TRBJ2-7; size: NA; V: TRBV5-4; D: TRBD2
CDR3: CASTLGAGDTEAFF; DNA: TGCGCCAGCACACTTGGGGCAGGCGACACTGAAGCTTTCTTT; J: TRBJ1-1; size: NA; V: TRBV10-1; D: NA
CDR3: CAWSVLTSHNEQFF; DNA: TGTGCCTGGAGTGTACTGACTAGCCACAATGAGCAGTTCTTC; J: TRBJ2-1; size: NA; V: TRBV30; D: TRBD2
CDR3: CASSILLAGDTQYF; DNA: TGTGCCAGTAGTATACTACTTGCCGGGGATACGCAGTATTTT; J: TRBJ2-3; size: NA; V: TRBV19; D: NA
CDR3: CASSLVQGTPEAFF; DNA: TGTGCCAGCAGTTTAGTACAGGGGACACCTGAAGCTTTCTTT; J: TRBJ1-1; size: NA; V: TRBV28; D: TRBD1
CDR3: CASSFSTSGGAETQYF; DNA: TGTGCCAGCAGCTTCTCTACTAGCGGGGGGGCAGAGACCCAGTACTTC; J: TRBJ2-5; size: NA; V: TRBV7-2; D: TRBD2
CDR3: CASSIDLTDGEAFF; DNA: TGTGCCAGTAGTATAGATTTGACAGATGGTGAAGCTTTCTTT; J: TRBJ1-1; size: NA; V: TRBV19; D: NA
CDR3: CARIDREAFF; DNA: TGTGCCCGAATCGACAGGGAAGCTTTCTTT; J: TRBJ1-1; size: NA; V: TRBV30; D: NA
CDR3: CASGQLSSYEQYF; DNA: TGTGCTAGTGGACAGCTCAGCTCCTACGAGCAGTACTTC; J: TRBJ2-7; size: NA; V: TRBV12-5; D: NA
CDR3: CASSLSRGRGNEKLFF; DNA: TGTGCCAGCAGTCTGTCCAGGGGGCGTGGGAATGAAAAACTGTTTTTT; J: TRBJ1-4; size: NA; V: TRBV5-8; D: TRBD1
CDR3: CASSYSGAYDTQYF; DNA: TGTGCCAGCAGTTACTCGGGGGCCTACGATACGCAGTATTTT; J: TRBJ2-3; size: NA; V: TRBV6-5; D: NA
CDR3: CASSQGWEAEQFF; DNA: TGTGCCAGCAGCCAAGGATGGGAGGCTGAGCAGTTCTTC; J: TRBJ2-1; size: NA; V: TRBV6-6; D: NA
CDR3: CASSLGPAEYEQYF; DNA: TGTGCCAGCAGCTTAGGGCCAGCTGAGTACGAGCAGTACTTC; J: TRBJ2-7; size: NA; V: TRBV11-2; D: NA
CDR3: CASSEPAGGNNEQFF; DNA: TGTGCCAGCAGTGAACCGGCAGGGGGTAACAATGAGCAGTTCTTC; J: TRBJ2-1; size: NA; V: TRBV2; D: TRBD1
CDR3: CASSPIFGDEQFF; DNA: TGTGCCAGCAGCCCCATCTTCGGCGATGAGCAGTTCTTC; J: TRBJ2-1; size: few; V: TRBV7-3; D: NA
CDR3: CASSLGASVAYEQYF; DNA: TGTGCCAGCAGCTTAGGGGCTAGCGTTGCCTACGAGCAGTACTTC; J: TRBJ2-7; size: NA; V: TRBV7-8; D: NA
CDR3: CASSQDGTLSTDTQYF; DNA: TGTGCCAGCAGCCAAGATGGGACACTGAGCACAGATACGCAGTATTTT; J: TRBJ2-3; size: NA; V: TRBV4-2; D: NA
CDR3: CASQASLEKLFF; DNA: TGTGCCAGCCAAGCGTCCTTGGAAAAACTGTTTTTT; J: TRBJ1-4; size: NA; V: TRBV2; D: NA
CDR3: CASSIGRVQPQHF; DNA: TGTGCCAGTAGTATAGGCCGGGTGCAGCCCCAGCATTTT; J: TRBJ1-5; size: NA; V: TRBV19; D: NA
CDR3: CASSRTTGGGETQYF; DNA: TGTGCCAGCAGCCGGACGACAGGGGGTGGAGAGACCCAGTACTTC; J: TRBJ2-5; size: NA; V: TRBV5-4; D: TRBD1
CDR3: CAISESAVNYGYTF; DNA: TGTGCCATCAGTGAGTCGGCGGTCAACTATGGCTACACCTTC; J: TRBJ1-2; size: NA; V: TRBV10-3; D: NA
CDR3: CAWSGTALSGNTIYF; DNA: TGTGCCTGGAGTGGAACAGCTCTCTCTGGAAACACCATATATTTT; J: TRBJ1-3; size: NA; V: TRBV30; D: NA
CDR3: CASSIYWNTEAFF; DNA: TGTGCCAGTAGTATTTACTGGAACACTGAAGCTTTCTTT; J: TRBJ1-1; size: NA; V: TRBV19; D: NA
CDR3: CSVVTGGNEKLFF; DNA: TGCAGCGTTGTTACAGGGGGTAATGAAAAACTGTTTTTT; J: TRBJ1-4; size: NA; V: TRBV29-1; D: TRBD1
CDR3: CASSWTGAGTGELFF; DNA: TGCGCCAGCAGCTGGACAGGGGCGGGGACCGGGGAGCTGTTTTTT; J: TRBJ2-2; size: NA; V: TRBV5-1; D: TRBD1
CDR3: CASSTPGGPNYEQYF; DNA: TGTGCCAGTAGTACGCCAGGGGGGCCCAACTACGAGCAGTACTTC; J: TRBJ2-7; size: NA; V: TRBV19; D: NA
CDR3: CASSSVAGGYEQYF; DNA: TGTGCCAGCAGCTCCGTAGCGGGGGGCTACGAGCAGTACTTC; J: TRBJ2-7; size: NA; V: TRBV7-6; D: TRBD2
CDR3: CASRKDSLSGGYTF; DNA: TGTGCCAGCAGAAAAGACTCCCTCAGTGGTGGCTACACCTTC; J: TRBJ1-2; size: NA; V: TRBV6-1; D: NA
CDR3: CASSLGDRVGQPQHF; DNA: TGTGCCAGCAGCTTAGGGGACAGGGTTGGACAGCCCCAGCATTTT; J: TRBJ1-5; size: NA; V: TRBV7-8; D: TRBD1
CDR3: CASSPDRGNQPQHF; DNA: TGTGCCAGCAGCCCTGACAGGGGCAATCAGCCCCAGCATTTT; J: TRBJ1-5; size: NA; V: TRBV7-9; D: TRBD1
CDR3: CASSDRVESRDNEQFF; DNA: TGCGCCAGCAGTGACAGGGTCGAAAGCCGAGACAATGAGCAGTTCTTC; J: TRBJ2-1; size: NA; V: TRBV10-2; D: NA
CDR3: CASSLDPPGANTEAFF; DNA: TGTGCCAGCAGCTTGGATCCCCCGGGTGCGAACACTGAAGCTTTCTTT; J: TRBJ1-1; size: NA; V: TRBV5-4; D: NA
CDR3: CSASESTEAFF; DNA: TGCAGTGCTAGTGAGAGCACTGAAGCTTTCTTT; J: TRBJ1-1; size: NA; V: TRBV20-1; D: NA
CDR3: CASSDSLAGLLDTQYF; DNA: TGCGCCAGCAGTGATAGCCTAGCTGGGCTCTTAGATACGCAGTATTTT; J: TRBJ2-3; size: NA; V: TRBV10-1; D: NA
CDR3: CASSLRVDSYNEQFF; DNA: TGCGCCAGCAGCTTGAGGGTCGACTCCTACAATGAGCAGTTCTTC; J: TRBJ2-1; size: NA; V: TRBV5-1; D: NA
CDR3: CASNGQGNTGELFF; DNA: TGTGCCAGTAATGGACAGGGAAACACCGGGGAGCTGTTTTTT; J: TRBJ2-2; size: NA; V: TRBV6-5; D: TRBD1